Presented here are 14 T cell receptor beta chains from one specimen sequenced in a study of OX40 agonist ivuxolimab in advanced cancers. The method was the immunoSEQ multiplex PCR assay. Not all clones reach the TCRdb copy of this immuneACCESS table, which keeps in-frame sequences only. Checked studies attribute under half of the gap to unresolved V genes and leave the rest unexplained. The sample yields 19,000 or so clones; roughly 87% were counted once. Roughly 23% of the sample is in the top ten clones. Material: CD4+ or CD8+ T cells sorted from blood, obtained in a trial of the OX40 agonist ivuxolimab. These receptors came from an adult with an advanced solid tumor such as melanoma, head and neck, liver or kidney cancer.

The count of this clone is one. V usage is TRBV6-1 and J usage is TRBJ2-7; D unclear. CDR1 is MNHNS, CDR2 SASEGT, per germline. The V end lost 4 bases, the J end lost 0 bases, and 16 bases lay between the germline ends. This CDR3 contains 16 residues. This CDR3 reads CASSGLVAVSSYEQYF. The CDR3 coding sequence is TGTGCCAGCAGTGGCCTAGTTGCGGTGAGCTCCTACGAGCAGTACTTC.

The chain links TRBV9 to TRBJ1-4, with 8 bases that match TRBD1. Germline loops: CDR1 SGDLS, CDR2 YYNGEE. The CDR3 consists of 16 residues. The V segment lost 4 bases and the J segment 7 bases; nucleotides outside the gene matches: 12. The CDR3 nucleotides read TGTGCCAGCAGCTCCCAAACAGGGGGTAGGCTTGAAAAACTGTTTTTT. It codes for CASSSQTGGRLEKLFF. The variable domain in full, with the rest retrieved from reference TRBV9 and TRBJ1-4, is DSGVTQTPKHLITATGQRVTLRCSPRSGDLSVYWYQQSLDQGLQFLIQYYNGEERAKGNILERFSAQQFPDLHSELNLSSLELGDSALYFCASSSQTGGRLEKLFFGSGTQLSVL.

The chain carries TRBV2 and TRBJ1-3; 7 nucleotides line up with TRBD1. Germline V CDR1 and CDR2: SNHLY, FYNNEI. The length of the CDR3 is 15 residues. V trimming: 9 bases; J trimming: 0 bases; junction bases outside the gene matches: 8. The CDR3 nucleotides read TGTGCCAGTCCAGGGGGTTTCCCCTCTGGAAACACCATATATTTT. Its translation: CASPGGFPSGNTIYF.

The CDR3 loop is CASSGLELAAYEQYF. DNA of the CDR3: TGTGCCAGCAGTGGACTCGAGCTAGCGGCCTACGAGCAGTACTTC. V gene TRBV2 combines with J gene TRBJ2-7; 7 bases are a match to TRBD2. This CDR3 spans 15 amino acids. Germline assignment: CDR1 SNHLY and CDR2 FYNNEI. The junction had 8 bases not matched to a gene; V was cut back by 4 bases and J by 2 bases.

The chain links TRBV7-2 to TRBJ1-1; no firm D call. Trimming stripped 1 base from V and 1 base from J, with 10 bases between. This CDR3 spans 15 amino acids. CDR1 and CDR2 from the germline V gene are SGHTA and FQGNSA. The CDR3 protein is CASSLVSAQNTEAFF. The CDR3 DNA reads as TGTGCCAGCAGCTTAGTGTCGGCCCAGAACACTGAAGCTTTCTTT.

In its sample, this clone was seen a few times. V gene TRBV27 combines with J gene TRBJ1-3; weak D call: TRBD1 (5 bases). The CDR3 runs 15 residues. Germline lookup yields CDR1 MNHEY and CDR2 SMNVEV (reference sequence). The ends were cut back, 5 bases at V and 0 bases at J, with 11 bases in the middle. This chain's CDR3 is CASSPQGFSGNTIYF. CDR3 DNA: TGTGCCAGCAGTCCCCAGGGCTTCTCTGGAAACACCATATATTTT.

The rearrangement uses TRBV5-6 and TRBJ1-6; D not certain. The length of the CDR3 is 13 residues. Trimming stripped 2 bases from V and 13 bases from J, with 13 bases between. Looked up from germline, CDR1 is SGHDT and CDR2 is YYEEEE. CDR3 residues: CASSFGSVQPLHF. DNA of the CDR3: TGTGCCAGCAGCTTCGGGTCGGTTCAGCCCCTCCACTTT.

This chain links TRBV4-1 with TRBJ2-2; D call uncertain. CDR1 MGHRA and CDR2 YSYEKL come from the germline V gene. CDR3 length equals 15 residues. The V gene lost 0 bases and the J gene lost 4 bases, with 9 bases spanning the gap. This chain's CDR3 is CASSQERQSTGELFF. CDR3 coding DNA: TGCGCCAGCAGCCAAGAGCGCCAAAGCACCGGGGAGCTGTTTTTT.

CDR3 nucleotides: TGTGCCACCCGGATAGGAGGGGGCTCCTACAATGAGCAGTTCTTC. Translating it yields CATRIGGGSYNEQFF. J is TRBJ2-1 and V is TRBV19; D tentatively reads TRBD1 or TRBD2 (6 bases each). V lost 10 bases, J lost 0 bases, and 16 bases lay in between. The CDR3 spans 15 residues. The germline CDR1 and CDR2 sequences are LNHDA and SQIVND (reference sequence).

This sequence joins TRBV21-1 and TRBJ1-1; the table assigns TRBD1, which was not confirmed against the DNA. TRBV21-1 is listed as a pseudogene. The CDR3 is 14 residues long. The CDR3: CASSLGARDTEAFF. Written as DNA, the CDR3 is TGTGCCAGCAGTTTGGGGGCTCGGGACACTGAAGCTTTCTTT.

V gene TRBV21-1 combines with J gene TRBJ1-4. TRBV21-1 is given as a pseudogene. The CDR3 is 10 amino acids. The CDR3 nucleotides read TGTGCCAGCAAGGGTGAAAAACTGTTTTTT. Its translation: CASKGEKLFF.

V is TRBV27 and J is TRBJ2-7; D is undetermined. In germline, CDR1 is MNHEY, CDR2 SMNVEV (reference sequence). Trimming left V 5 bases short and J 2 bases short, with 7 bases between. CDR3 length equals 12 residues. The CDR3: CASSTQPYEQYF. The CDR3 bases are TGTGCCAGCAGTACCCAACCCTACGAGCAGTACTTC.

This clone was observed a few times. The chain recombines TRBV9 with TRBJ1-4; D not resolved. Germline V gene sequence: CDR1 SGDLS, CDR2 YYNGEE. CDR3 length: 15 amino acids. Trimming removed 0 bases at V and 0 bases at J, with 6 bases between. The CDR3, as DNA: TGTGCCAGCAGCGTAGGGTCAGCAACTAATGAAAAACTGTTTTTT. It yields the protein CASSVGSATNEKLFF.

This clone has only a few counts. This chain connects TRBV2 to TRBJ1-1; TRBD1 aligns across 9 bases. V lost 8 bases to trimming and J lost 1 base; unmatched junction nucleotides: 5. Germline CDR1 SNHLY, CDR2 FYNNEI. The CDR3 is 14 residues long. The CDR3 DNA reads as TGTGCCAGCGCTTTACAGGGGGCGAACACTGAAGCTTTCTTT. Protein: CASALQGANTEAFF.